These 4 T cell receptor beta chains were all obtained from the same sample, sequenced in a study of blood T cell repertoires in COVID-19. Data came from immunoSEQ multiplex PCR; TCRdb stores just in-frame clones and leaves some out. The sample gives approximately 260,000 clones, roughly 80% of which show up once; roughly 10% is in the top ten. Sequencing used peripheral blood. These TCRs come from a woman older than 75 with acute or convalescent COVID-19.

DNA of the CDR3: TGTGCCAGCAGCTTGCTGGGGACAAACACTGAAGCTTTCTTT. Encoded protein: CASSLLGTNTEAFF. The chain recombines TRBV7-9 with TRBJ1-1; TRBD1 is a possible D gene (6 bases). The germline V and J ends were trimmed by 3 bases and 2 bases, with 10 bases remaining between them. Germline V CDR1 and CDR2: SEHNR, FQNEAQ (reference sequence). This CDR3 has 14 amino acids.

J is TRBJ2-2 and V is TRBV5-5, with D possibly matching TRBD1 (6 bases). Per germline, CDR1 SGHKS and CDR2 YYEKEE (reference sequence). V was pared by 4 bases and J by 6 bases, with 13 bases between. The CDR3 sequence is 14 residues long. This CDR3 is CASSPQTGPGELFF. CDR3 DNA sequence: TGTGCCAGCAGCCCCCAAACAGGGCCCGGGGAGCTGTTTTTT. The whole variable domain, filled in from reference TRBV5-5 and TRBJ2-2, reads DAGVTQSPTHLIKTRGQQVTLRCSPISGHKSVSWYQQVLGQGPQFIFQYYEKEERGRGNFPDRFSARQFPNYSSELNVNALLLGDSALYLCASSPQTGPGELFFGEGSRLTVL.

This clone was found once. This rearrangement joins TRBV28 to TRBJ1-5; D might be TRBD1 (6 bases). V lost 2 bases to trimming and J lost 6 bases, with 11 bases between them. Germline loops: CDR1 MDHEN, CDR2 SYDVKM. The CDR3 totals 14 residues. The CDR3 reads CASSLVQGGQPQHF. CDR3 in DNA: TGTGCCAGCAGTTTAGTACAGGGCGGTCAGCCCCAGCATTTT.

This sequence joins TRBV28 and TRBJ2-5; D unresolved. Germline assignment: CDR1 MDHEN and CDR2 SYDVKM. The CDR3 is 13 amino acids. Trimming removed 3 bases from V and 4 bases from J, with 9 bases in between. As DNA, the CDR3 is TGTGCCAGCAGTTTGAGATATCCAGAGACCCAGTACTTC. This translates into CASSLRYPETQYF.